This T cell receptor (beta chain) was recovered during a study of cytotoxic CD8 clonotypes in ibrutinib-treated CLL. The assay was immunoSEQ multiplex PCR, and TCRdb's table has in-frame clones only and misses some. The sample consists of about 300,000 clones, roughly four fifths of them appearing once. Comments on this clone: Its specificity is not known.

Study-wide findings and caveats: There were few public clonotypes, and on treatment they contracted or stayed stable.

Losses at the gene ends were 4 bases for V and 3 bases for J; bases not matched to a gene: 6. Germline CDR1 reads SGHNT; CDR2 reads YENEEA. CDR3 length: 14 amino acids. The receptor's source is a human donor with chronic lymphocytic leukemia. The rearrangement links TRBV11-3 to TRBJ2-7, with 7 bases aligning to TRBD2. The source was PBMCs, collected at disease progression, from a patient treated with ibrutinib. CDR3 nucleotide sequence: TGTGCCAGCAGCTCTCGGGCGGGAGTCTACGAGCAGTACTTC. The encoded protein is CASSSRAGVYEQYF.